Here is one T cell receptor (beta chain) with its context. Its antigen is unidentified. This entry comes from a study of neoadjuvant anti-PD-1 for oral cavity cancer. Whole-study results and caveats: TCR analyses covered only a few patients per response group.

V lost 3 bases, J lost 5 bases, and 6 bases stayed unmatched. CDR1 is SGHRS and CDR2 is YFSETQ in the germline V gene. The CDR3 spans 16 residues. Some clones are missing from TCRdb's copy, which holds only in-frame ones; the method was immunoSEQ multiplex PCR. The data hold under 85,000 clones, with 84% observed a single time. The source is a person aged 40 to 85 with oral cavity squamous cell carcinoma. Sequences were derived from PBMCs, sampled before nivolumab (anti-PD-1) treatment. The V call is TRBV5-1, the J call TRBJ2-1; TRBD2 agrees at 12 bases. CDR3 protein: CASSSGLAGRNNEQFF. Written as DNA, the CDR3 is TGCGCCAGCAGCTCAGGACTAGCGGGAAGGAACAATGAGCAGTTCTTC. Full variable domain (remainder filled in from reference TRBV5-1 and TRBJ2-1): KAGVTQTPRYLIKTRGQQVTLSCSPISGHRSVSWYQQTPGQGLQFLFEYFSETQRNKGNFPGRFSGRQFSNSRSEMNVSTLELGDSALYLCASSSGLAGRNNEQFFGPGTRLTVL.